Reported below is one TCR beta chain. This clone has more than one count but fewer than ten. It lacks a known antigen. Base qualities were left out, and no much larger clone turns up one base away. Libraries were built with the immunoSEQ multiplex PCR assay. In TCRdb, the immuneACCESS table is reduced to in-frame sequences with V and J assigned. These tables do not hold every clone; where another copy was compared, an unresolved V gene accounts for under half, and the others remain unexplained. The sample includes over 40,000 clones, with around 90% observed a single time. The ten top clones hold around 5.1% of the sample. The source of the sample is a study of T cell changes during pregnancy in multiple sclerosis (dated by TCRdb to about 2019). With regard to the full study: In women with multiple sclerosis, the researchers looked at how the T cell repertoire shifted as pregnancy progressed.

Spanning cysteine to phenylalanine, the CDR3 consists of 14 amino acids. Only the CDR3 DNA is retained, 42 bases long and in frame from the first base. CDR1 and CDR2 are read off the germline V gene (reference sequence) as LNHDA and SQIVND. At the junction V is shortened by 1 base and J by 6 bases, with 12 bases in between. The material was peripheral blood, obtained in the first trimester of pregnancy. This sequence originates from a female donor in good health, enrolled as a control in a pregnancy study. The chain links TRBV19 with TRBJ1-1; the D segment could be TRBD1, given 6 matching bases. The CDR3 is CASSIVTEGAEAFF. The sequence in DNA is TGTGCCAGTAGTATAGTCACCGAGGGGGCTGAAGCTTTCTTT.